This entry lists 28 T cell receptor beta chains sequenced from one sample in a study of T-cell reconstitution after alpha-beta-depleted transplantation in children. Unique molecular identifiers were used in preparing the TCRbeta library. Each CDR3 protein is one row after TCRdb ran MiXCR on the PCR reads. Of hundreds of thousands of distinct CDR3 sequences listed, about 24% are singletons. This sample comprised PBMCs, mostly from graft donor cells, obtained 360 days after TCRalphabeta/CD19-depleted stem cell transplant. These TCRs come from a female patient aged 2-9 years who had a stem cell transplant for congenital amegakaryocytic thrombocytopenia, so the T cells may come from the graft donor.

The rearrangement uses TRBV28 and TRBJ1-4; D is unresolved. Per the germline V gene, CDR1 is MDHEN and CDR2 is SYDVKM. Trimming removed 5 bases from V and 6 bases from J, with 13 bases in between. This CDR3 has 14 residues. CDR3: CASSSGQADEKLFF. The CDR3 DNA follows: TGTGCCAGCAGTAGCGGCCAGGCGGATGAAAAACTGTTTTTT.

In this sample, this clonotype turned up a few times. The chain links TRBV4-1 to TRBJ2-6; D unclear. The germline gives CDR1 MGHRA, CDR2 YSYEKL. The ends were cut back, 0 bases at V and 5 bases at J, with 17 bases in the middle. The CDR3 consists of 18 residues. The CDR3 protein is CASSQETASLVWANVLTF. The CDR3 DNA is TGCGCCAGCAGCCAAGAAACGGCCAGCCTTGTTTGGGCCAACGTCCTGACTTTC.

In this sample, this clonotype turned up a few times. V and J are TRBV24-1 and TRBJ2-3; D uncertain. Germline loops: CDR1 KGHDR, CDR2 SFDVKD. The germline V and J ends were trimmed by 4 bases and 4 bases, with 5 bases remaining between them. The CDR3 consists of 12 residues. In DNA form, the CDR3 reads TGTGCCACCAGTGAGGGCGCAGATACGCAGTATTTT. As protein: CATSEGADTQYF.

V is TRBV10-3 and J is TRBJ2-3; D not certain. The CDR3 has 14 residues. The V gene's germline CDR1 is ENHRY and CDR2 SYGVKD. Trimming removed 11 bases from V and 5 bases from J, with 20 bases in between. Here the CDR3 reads CAPTTRNEVDTQYF. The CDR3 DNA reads TGTGCCCCGACGACCCGAAACGAGGTAGATACGCAGTATTTT.

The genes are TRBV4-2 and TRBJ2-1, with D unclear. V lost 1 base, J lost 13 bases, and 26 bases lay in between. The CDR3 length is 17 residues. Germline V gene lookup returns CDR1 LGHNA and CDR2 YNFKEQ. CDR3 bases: TGTGCCAGCAGCCAAGGAGGAGCAGAGCTCACAAACGTTGCTCAGTTCTTC. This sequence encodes CASSQGGAELTNVAQFF.

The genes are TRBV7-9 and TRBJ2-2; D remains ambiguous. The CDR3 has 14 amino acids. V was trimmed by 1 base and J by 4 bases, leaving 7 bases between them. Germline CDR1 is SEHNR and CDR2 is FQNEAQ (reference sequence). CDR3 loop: CASSLVGSTGELFF. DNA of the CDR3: TGTGCCAGCAGCTTAGTTGGCAGCACCGGGGAGCTGTTTTTT.

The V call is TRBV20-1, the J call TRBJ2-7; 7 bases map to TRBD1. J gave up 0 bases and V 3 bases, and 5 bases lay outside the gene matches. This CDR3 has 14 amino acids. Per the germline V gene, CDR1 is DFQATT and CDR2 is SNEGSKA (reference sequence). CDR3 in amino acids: CSASYRGHSYEQYF. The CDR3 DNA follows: TGCAGTGCTAGCTACAGGGGACACTCCTACGAGCAGTACTTC.

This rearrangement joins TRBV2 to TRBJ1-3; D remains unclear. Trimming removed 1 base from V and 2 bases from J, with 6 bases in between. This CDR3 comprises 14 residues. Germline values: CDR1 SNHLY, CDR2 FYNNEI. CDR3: CASSEETPGNTIYF. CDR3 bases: TGTGCCAGCAGTGAAGAGACCCCTGGAAACACCATATATTTT.

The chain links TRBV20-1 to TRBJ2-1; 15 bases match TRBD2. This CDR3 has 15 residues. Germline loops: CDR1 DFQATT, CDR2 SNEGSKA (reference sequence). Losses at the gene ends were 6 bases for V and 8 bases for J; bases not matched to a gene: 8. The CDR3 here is CSAGPGLAGGYEQFF. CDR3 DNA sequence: TGCAGTGCAGGACCGGGACTAGCGGGGGGTTATGAGCAGTTCTTC.

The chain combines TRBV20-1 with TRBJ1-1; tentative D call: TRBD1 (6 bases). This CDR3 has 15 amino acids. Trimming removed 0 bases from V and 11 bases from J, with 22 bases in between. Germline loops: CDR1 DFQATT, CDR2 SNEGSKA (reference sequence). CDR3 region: CSAREDGTQTRAAFF. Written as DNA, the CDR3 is TGCAGTGCTAGAGAAGACGGGACACAGACCCGAGCGGCTTTCTTT.

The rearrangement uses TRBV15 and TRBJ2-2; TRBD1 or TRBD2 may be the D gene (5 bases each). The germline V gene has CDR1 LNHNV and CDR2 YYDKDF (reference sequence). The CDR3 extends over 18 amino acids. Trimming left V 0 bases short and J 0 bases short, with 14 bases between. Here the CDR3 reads CATSREKVGTTNTGELFF. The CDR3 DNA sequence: TGTGCCACCAGCAGAGAGAAGGTCGGGACGACGAACACCGGGGAGCTGTTTTTT.

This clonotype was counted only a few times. The CDR3 DNA is TGTGCCAGCAGCCCGTACGGAGGGGGACAAGAGACCCAGTACTTC. Amino acids: CASSPYGGGQETQYF. The V gene is TRBV28, the J gene TRBJ2-5; possibly TRBD1 or TRBD2 for D (6 bases each). The CDR3 spans 15 residues. In germline, CDR1 is MDHEN, CDR2 SYDVKM. The V end lost 6 bases, the J end lost 2 bases, and 16 bases lay between the germline ends.

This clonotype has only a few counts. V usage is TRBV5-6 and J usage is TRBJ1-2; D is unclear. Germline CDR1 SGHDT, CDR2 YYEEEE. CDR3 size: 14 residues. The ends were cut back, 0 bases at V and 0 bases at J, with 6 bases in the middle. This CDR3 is CASSLDNPNYGYTF. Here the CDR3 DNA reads TGTGCCAGCAGCTTGGACAACCCTAACTATGGCTACACCTTC.

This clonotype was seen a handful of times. CDR3: CASSSSSGTSTDTQYF. CDR3 sequence (DNA): TGCGCCAGCAGCTCGTCGAGCGGGACTAGCACAGATACGCAGTATTTT. The chain carries TRBV10-2 and TRBJ2-3, with 7 bases lining up with TRBD2. Germline V gives CDR1 WSHSY, CDR2 SAAADI. J was trimmed by 0 bases and V by 6 bases; bases with no gene match: 9. The CDR3 length is 16 residues.

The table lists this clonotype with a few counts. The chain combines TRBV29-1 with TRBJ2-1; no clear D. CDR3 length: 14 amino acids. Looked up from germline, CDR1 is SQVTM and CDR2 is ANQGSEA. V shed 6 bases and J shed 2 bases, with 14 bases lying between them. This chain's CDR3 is CSVTILEAYNEQFF. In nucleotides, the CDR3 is TGCAGCGTGACCATTCTAGAGGCCTACAATGAGCAGTTCTTC.

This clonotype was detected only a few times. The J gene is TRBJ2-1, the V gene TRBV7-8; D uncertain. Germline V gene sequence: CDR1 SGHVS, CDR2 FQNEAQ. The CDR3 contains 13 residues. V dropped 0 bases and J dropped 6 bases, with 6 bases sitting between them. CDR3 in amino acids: CASSLAIRNEQFF. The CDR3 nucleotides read TGTGCCAGCAGCTTAGCTATTCGCAATGAGCAGTTCTTC.

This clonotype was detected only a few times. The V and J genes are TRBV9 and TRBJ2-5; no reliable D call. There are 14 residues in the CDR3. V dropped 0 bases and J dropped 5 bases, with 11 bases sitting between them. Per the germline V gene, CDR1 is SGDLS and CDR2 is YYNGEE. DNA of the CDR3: TGTGCCAGCAGCGTAGACGGAGCATTGGAGACCCAGTACTTC. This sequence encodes CASSVDGALETQYF. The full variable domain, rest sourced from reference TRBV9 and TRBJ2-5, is DSGVTQTPKHLITATGQRVTLRCSPRSGDLSVYWYQQSLDQGLQFLIQYYNGEERAKGNILERFSAQQFPDLHSELNLSSLELGDSALYFCASSVDGALETQYFGPGTRLLVL.

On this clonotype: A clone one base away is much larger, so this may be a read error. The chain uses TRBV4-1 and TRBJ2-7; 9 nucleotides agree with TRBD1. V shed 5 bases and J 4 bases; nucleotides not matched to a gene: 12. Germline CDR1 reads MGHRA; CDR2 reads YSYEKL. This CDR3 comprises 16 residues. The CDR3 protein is CASSSTTGGTCYEQYF. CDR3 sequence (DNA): TGCGCCAGCAGCTCCACAACAGGGGGCACTTGTTACGAGCAGTACTTC.

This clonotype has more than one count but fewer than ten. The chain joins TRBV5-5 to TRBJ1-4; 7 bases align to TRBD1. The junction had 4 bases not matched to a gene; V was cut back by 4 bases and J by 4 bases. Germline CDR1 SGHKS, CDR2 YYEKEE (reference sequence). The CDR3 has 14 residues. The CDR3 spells CASSVGQINEKLFF. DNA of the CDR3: TGTGCCAGCAGCGTGGGACAGATTAATGAAAAACTGTTTTTT.

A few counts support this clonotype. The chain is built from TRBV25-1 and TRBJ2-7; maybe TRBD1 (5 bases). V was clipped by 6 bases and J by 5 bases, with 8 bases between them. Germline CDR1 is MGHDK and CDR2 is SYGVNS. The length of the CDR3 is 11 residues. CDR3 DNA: TGTGCCAGCAGACAGGTGGACGAGCAGTACTTC. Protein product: CASRQVDEQYF.

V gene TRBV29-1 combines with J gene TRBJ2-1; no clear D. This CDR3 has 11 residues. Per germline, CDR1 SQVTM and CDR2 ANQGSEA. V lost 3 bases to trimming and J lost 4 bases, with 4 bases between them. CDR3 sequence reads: CSVDRYNEQFF. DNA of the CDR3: TGCAGCGTTGACAGATACAATGAGCAGTTCTTC.

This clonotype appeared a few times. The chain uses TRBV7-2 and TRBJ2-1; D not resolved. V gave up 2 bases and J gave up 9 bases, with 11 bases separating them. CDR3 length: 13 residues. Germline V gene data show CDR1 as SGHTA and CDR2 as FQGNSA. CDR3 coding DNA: TGTGCCAGCAGCTTAAGGAACCCTCCTGAGCAGTTCTTC. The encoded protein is CASSLRNPPEQFF.

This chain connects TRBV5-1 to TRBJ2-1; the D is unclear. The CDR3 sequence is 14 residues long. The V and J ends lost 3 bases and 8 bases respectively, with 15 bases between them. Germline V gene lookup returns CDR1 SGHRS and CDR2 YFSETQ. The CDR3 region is CASSSYQETHEQFF. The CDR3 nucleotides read TGCGCCAGCAGCTCCTACCAGGAAACTCATGAGCAGTTCTTC.

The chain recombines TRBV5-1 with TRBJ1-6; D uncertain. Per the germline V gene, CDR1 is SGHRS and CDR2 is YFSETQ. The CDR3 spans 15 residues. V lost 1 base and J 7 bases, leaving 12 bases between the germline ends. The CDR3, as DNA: TGCGCCAGCAGCTTGTGGGCCAGCTTGAATTCACCCCTCCACTTT. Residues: CASSLWASLNSPLHF.

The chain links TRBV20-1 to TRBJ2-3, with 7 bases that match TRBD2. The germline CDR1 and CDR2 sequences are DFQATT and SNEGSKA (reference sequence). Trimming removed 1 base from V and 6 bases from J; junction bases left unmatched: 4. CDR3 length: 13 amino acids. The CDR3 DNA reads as TGCAGTGCTAGAGCCCCCGGGAGGGATACGCAGTATTTT. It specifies CSARAPGRDTQYF.

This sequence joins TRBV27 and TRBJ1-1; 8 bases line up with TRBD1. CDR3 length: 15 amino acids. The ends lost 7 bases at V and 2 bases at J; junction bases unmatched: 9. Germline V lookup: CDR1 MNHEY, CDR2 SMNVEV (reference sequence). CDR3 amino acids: CASKLAGGGNTEAFF. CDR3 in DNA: TGTGCCAGCAAACTGGCAGGGGGCGGAAACACTGAAGCTTTCTTT.

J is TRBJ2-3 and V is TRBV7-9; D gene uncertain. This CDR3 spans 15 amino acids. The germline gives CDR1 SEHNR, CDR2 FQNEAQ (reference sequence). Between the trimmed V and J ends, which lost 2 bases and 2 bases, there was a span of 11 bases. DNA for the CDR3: TGTGCCAGCAGCTTAATGAAAGCTCTCACAGATACGCAGTATTTT. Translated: CASSLMKALTDTQYF.

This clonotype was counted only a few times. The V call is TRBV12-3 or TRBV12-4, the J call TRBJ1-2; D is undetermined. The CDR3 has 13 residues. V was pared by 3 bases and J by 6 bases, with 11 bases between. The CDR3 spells CASSLLGFHGYTF. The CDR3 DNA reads TGTGCCAGCAGTTTGCTGGGGTTTCATGGCTACACCTTC.